Shown below are 29 T cell receptor beta chains from a single sample sequenced in a study of T cells after yellow fever vaccination. TCRdb called the 5' RACE reads again in MiXCR, with one record for every CDR3 protein. The repertoire holds 150,000 to 200,000 distinct CDR3 sequences, with roughly 6.2% as singletons. Sequencing used CD4+ T cells sorted from PBMCs, obtained on the day of the first yellow fever vaccination. These receptors were collected from a man aged 18-30 years who received the YFV17D yellow fever vaccine.

This clonotype has ten or more counts. This chain connects TRBV7-9 to TRBJ2-5; D not resolved. The germline V and J ends were trimmed by 4 bases and 4 bases, with 10 bases remaining between them. The germline gives CDR1 SEHNR, CDR2 FQNEAQ (reference sequence). This CDR3 comprises 13 residues. The chain's CDR3 is CASSSRALETQYF. As DNA, the CDR3 is TGTGCCAGCAGCTCCCGGGCCTTAGAGACCCAGTACTTC.

This clonotype occurred many times. The V call is TRBV28, the J call TRBJ2-3, with 8 bases matching TRBD2. Per the germline V gene, CDR1 is MDHEN and CDR2 is SYDVKM. The J segment lost 3 bases and the V segment lost 4 bases, leaving 9 bases of the junction unmatched. The CDR3 is 16 residues long. Written as DNA, the CDR3 is TGTGCCAGCAGTTCCGGAAGGCGGGGGGTTACAGATACGCAGTATTTT. It is translated as CASSSGRRGVTDTQYF. Together with reference TRBV28 and TRBJ2-3, the CDR3 gives the full variable domain: DVKVTQSSRYLVKRTGEKVFLECVQDMDHENMFWYRQDPGLGLRLIYFSYDVKMKEKGDIPEGYSVSREKKERFSLILESASTNQTSMYLCASSSGRRGVTDTQYFGPGTRLTVL.

The table lists this clonotype with a few counts. The rearrangement joins TRBV5-1 to TRBJ2-2, with D possibly called TRBD1 or TRBD2 (5 bases each). This CDR3 spans 13 amino acids. Germline V gives CDR1 SGHRS, CDR2 YFSETQ. Trimming left V 3 bases short and J 7 bases short, with 10 bases between. CDR3 amino acids: CASSSGANGELFF. CDR3 nucleotides: TGCGCCAGCAGCTCCGGGGCGAACGGGGAGCTGTTTTTT.

This clonotype was observed at least ten times. CDR3 sequence (DNA): TGTGCCAGCAGCCAGTTGGTCGGGGGGACTGGGGAGCTGTTTTTT. Its protein product is CASSQLVGGTGELFF. The rearrangement uses TRBV7-2 and TRBJ2-2; 7 bases agree with TRBD2. This CDR3 comprises 15 residues. Germline trimming cut 5 bases from V and 8 bases from J; bases unmatched to any gene: 11. Germline V gene data show CDR1 as SGHTA and CDR2 as FQGNSA. Full variable domain (missing parts from reference TRBV7-2 and TRBJ2-2): GAGVSQSPSNKVTEKGKDVELRCDPISGHTALYWYRQSLGQGLEFLIYFQGNSAPDKSGLPSDRFSAERTGGSVSTLTIQRTQQEDSAVYLCASSQLVGGTGELFFGEGSRLTVL.

The chain is built from TRBV4-3 and TRBJ2-3; 10 bases map to TRBD2. The CDR3 extends over 18 amino acids. With 1 base clipped from V and 0 bases from J, the junction kept 7 bases outside the gene matches. CDR1 is LGHNA, CDR2 YSLEER, per germline. CDR3 in amino acids: CASSQVPSGGYSTDTQYF. CDR3 nucleotides: TGCGCCAGCAGCCAAGTTCCTAGCGGGGGCTATAGCACAGATACGCAGTATTTT.

This clonotype has only a few counts. V usage is TRBV18 and J usage is TRBJ2-3; 10 nucleotides match TRBD2. This CDR3 is 19 amino acids long. Germline V gene data show CDR1 as KGHSH and CDR2 as LQKENI. The V segment lost 5 bases and the J segment 5 bases; nucleotides outside the gene matches: 19. Written as DNA, the CDR3 is TGTGCCAGCTCATCTTGGACTAGCGGCGATCTGTATTCAGGAGATACGCAGTATTTT. Translating gives CASSSWTSGDLYSGDTQYF.

This clonotype was seen ten or more times. The rearrangement links TRBV20-1 to TRBJ2-1; 9 bases agree with TRBD2. This CDR3 has 15 amino acids. The germline gives CDR1 DFQATT, CDR2 SNEGSKA (reference sequence). The trim removed 6 bases at V and 4 bases at J, leaving 10 bases unmatched. The CDR3 nucleotides are TGCAGTGCAGGGGAGCGGGGGGCGTATTACAATGAGCAGTTCTTC. Residues: CSAGERGAYYNEQFF.

The J gene is TRBJ2-7, the V gene TRBV21-1; the D call of TRBD1 is as the table states it, not checked on the DNA. TRBV21-1 is tagged as a pseudogene. This CDR3 is built from 14 residues. CDR3 amino acids: CASSNGTGGYEQYV. In DNA form, the CDR3 reads TGTGCCAGCAGCAACGGGACAGGGGGCTACGAGCAGTACGTC.

The chain uses TRBV4-1 and TRBJ1-2, with D possibly TRBD1 on 5 matching bases. V lost 4 bases to trimming and J lost 4 bases, with 13 bases between them. CDR1 is MGHRA and CDR2 is YSYEKL in the germline V gene. The CDR3 consists of 14 residues. The CDR3 region is CASSPGEEVYGYTF. In DNA, the CDR3 is TGCGCCAGCAGCCCGGGGGAAGAGGTCTATGGCTACACCTTC.

This clonotype was picked up a small number of times. This rearrangement joins TRBV12-3 or TRBV12-4 to TRBJ1-5, with D perhaps TRBD1 (5 bases). V lost 5 bases, J lost 1 base, and 9 bases lay in between. CDR3 length: 14 residues. CDR3 nucleotide sequence: TGTGCCAGCAGTCGGGGGGGGAGCAATCAGCCCCAGCATTTT. This sequence encodes CASSRGGSNQPQHF.

The chain couples TRBV10-2 to TRBJ2-1, with 7 bases identical to TRBD2. V lost 6 bases to trimming and J lost 10 bases; unmatched junction nucleotides: 9. CDR3 length equals 13 residues. Per germline, CDR1 WSHSY and CDR2 SAAADI. The CDR3 region is CASSLSGLGEQFF. DNA for the CDR3: TGCGCCAGCAGCCTTAGCGGGCTCGGAGAGCAGTTCTTC.

This clonotype was seen only a few times. The chain is built from TRBV6-5 and TRBJ1-2; D perhaps matches TRBD1 (6 bases). The V end lost 5 bases, the J end lost 4 bases, and 11 bases lay between the germline ends. CDR1 MNHEY and CDR2 SVGAGI come from the germline V gene. There are 13 residues in the CDR3. For the CDR3, the DNA is TGTGCCAGCAGTCGACAGGAAACCTATGGCTACACCTTC. This translates into CASSRQETYGYTF.

This clonotype was seen many times. The chain has TRBV27 and TRBJ1-1, with D tentatively TRBD1 (6 bases). Looked up from germline, CDR1 is MNHEY and CDR2 is SMNVEV (reference sequence). Trimming stripped 5 bases from V and 0 bases from J, with 19 bases between. The CDR3 sequence is 17 residues long. CDR3 nucleotide sequence: TGTGCCAGCAGTCGTACTAAGGGGGAATTTATGAACACTGAAGCTTTCTTT. Translation gives CASSRTKGEFMNTEAFF.

This clonotype was seen at least ten times. The chain joins TRBV15 to TRBJ2-1; 7 bases line up with TRBD2. CDR1 and CDR2 from the germline V gene are LNHNV and YYDKDF (reference sequence). The CDR3 contains 14 residues. V dropped 5 bases and J dropped 6; count of bases not matched to a gene: 7. The CDR3 reads CATSHSSGVNEQFF. The CDR3 DNA reads TGTGCCACCAGCCACTCTAGCGGAGTCAATGAGCAGTTCTTC.

There are many counts of this clonotype. The V gene is TRBV7-3, the J gene TRBJ2-2; a possible D gene is TRBD2 (7 bases). Germline V gene lookup returns CDR1 SGHTA and CDR2 FQGTGA. The ends were cut back, 8 bases at V and 6 bases at J, with 13 bases in the middle. This CDR3 has 13 residues. The CDR3 bases are TGTGCCAGCGGCGGGGGCCTCTCCGGGGAGCTGTTTTTT. Translated: CASGGGLSGELFF. The full variable domain, its missing parts supplied by reference TRBV7-3 and TRBJ2-2, is GAGVSQTPSNKVTEKGKYVELRCDPISGHTALYWYRQSLGQGPEFLIYFQGTGAADDSGLPNDRFFAVRPEGSVSTLKIQRTERGDSAVYLCASGGGLSGELFFGEGSRLTVL.

This clonotype was seen a handful of times. This chain connects TRBV21-1 to TRBJ2-3; TRBD2, the D gene given by the table, was not confirmed from the DNA. TRBV21-1 is reported as a pseudogene. There are 19 residues in the CDR3. The CDR3, as DNA: TGTGCCAGCAGCAAAGAAAGACTAGCGGGGGGGAATAGCACAGATACGCAGTATTTT. Protein: CASSKERLAGGNSTDTQYF.

This chain uses TRBV12-3 or TRBV12-4 with TRBJ2-5; weak D call: TRBD1 (6 bases). The CDR3 covers 18 residues. The V end was cut by 5 bases, the J end by 2 bases, with 24 bases between. The CDR3 protein is CASSVAGVGRQSQETQYF. In DNA, the CDR3 is TGTGCCAGCAGTGTGGCAGGGGTCGGTCGCCAATCGCAAGAGACCCAGTACTTC.

Many counts were recorded for this clonotype. The chain has TRBV5-6 and TRBJ2-3; 11 bases align to TRBD2. After removal of 3 bases from V and 3 bases from J, the junction contained 6 bases not matched to a gene. In germline, CDR1 is SGHDT, CDR2 YYEEEE. The CDR3 loop spans 16 amino acids. CDR3 bases: TGTGCCAGCAGCTCCATAGCGGGGGGGAGGACAGATACGCAGTATTTT. Translated, it gives CASSSIAGGRTDTQYF.

This clonotype was counted many times. The junction departs from the called germline gene at one end, perhaps through a read error. V is TRBV30 and J is TRBJ2-4; TRBD2 matches 7 bases. Germline CDR1 and CDR2: GTSNPN and SVGIG (reference sequence). This CDR3 comprises 13 residues. This chain's CDR3 is CAWSGGRGGGVNF. CDR3 DNA sequence: TGTGCCTGGTCCGGAGGTCGAGGCGGGGGAGTCAACTTC.

As concerns this clonotype: A clone one base away is much larger, so this may be a read error. V is TRBV7-3 and J is TRBJ2-1; 13 bases align to TRBD2. The CDR3 consists of 16 residues. CDR1 and CDR2 from the germline V gene are SGHTA and FQGTGA. Written as DNA, the CDR3 is TGTGCCAGCAGCTCCCAGACTAGCGGGGGGTACAATGAGCATTTCTTC. Its translation: CASSSQTSGGYNEHFF.

There are a few counts of this clonotype. The rearrangement links TRBV7-2 to TRBJ2-1, with 9 nucleotides matching TRBD1. The trim removed 5 bases at V and 6 bases at J, leaving 5 bases unmatched. From germline, CDR1 is SGHTA and CDR2 FQGNSA. The CDR3 loop spans 14 amino acids. CDR3 DNA: TGTGCCAGCAGCACAACGACAGGGGGCAATGAGCAGTTCTTC. It is translated as CASSTTTGGNEQFF.

Notes on this clonotype: One end of the junction varies from germline; a read error may be responsible. The chain employs TRBV4-1 and TRBJ1-5, with 7 bases that match TRBD1. CDR1 MGHRA and CDR2 YSYEKL come from the germline V gene. The CDR3 extends over 14 amino acids. In DNA, the CDR3 is TGCGCCAGCAGAACAGGGGTTGGACGACAGCCCCGGCATTTT. This gives the protein CASRTGVGRQPRHF.

The V gene is TRBV14, the J gene TRBJ2-3; tentative D call: TRBD2 (5 bases). CDR3 length equals 13 residues. Trimming removed 1 base from V and 8 bases from J, with 10 bases in between. Germline values: CDR1 SGHDN, CDR2 FVKESK. The CDR3 protein is CASSQGIRGTQYF. The CDR3, as DNA: TGTGCCAGCAGCCAAGGCATCCGGGGTACGCAGTATTTT.

This clonotype was picked up many times. The chain uses TRBV12-3 or TRBV12-4 and TRBJ2-1; no definite D call. The CDR3 length is 11 residues. Trimming shortened V by 6 bases and J by 7 bases, and 7 bases separated the two germline ends. The CDR3 sequence: CASRERNEQFF. The CDR3 DNA follows: TGTGCCAGCAGAGAGCGAAATGAGCAGTTCTTC.

This clonotype has at least ten counts. The rearrangement uses TRBV12-3 or TRBV12-4 and TRBJ2-7; perhaps TRBD1 as D (6 bases). This CDR3 is built from 15 residues. Trimming removed 6 bases at V and 1 base at J, with 16 bases between. The CDR3 DNA is TGTGCCAGCAGCTTAAGATGGGACAATTCCTACGAGCAGTACTTC. Amino acid sequence: CASSLRWDNSYEQYF.

This clonotype was counted many times. CDR3: CSVEDREGSEQYF. The CDR3, as DNA: TGCAGCGTTGAAGATCGCGAAGGGTCCGAGCAGTACTTC. J is TRBJ2-7 and V is TRBV29-1; no clear D gene. Trimming cost V 0 bases and J 6 bases, with 12 bases left between them. The CDR3 is 13 amino acids. Per the germline V gene, CDR1 is SQVTM and CDR2 is ANQGSEA.

This clonotype was detected many times. This chain connects TRBV5-1 to TRBJ1-4, with a possible D match to TRBD1 (6 bases). Between the trimmed V and J ends, which lost 7 bases and 8 bases, there was a span of 15 bases. Per germline, CDR1 SGHRS and CDR2 YFSETQ. The CDR3 is 13 residues long. CDR3 residues: CASGGPTGEKLFF. The CDR3 nucleotides read TGCGCCAGCGGGGGGCCCACAGGCGAAAAACTGTTTTTT.

This clonotype was recorded at least ten times. The chain combines TRBV9 with TRBJ2-7; 8 nucleotides match TRBD2. After removal of 0 bases from V and 9 bases from J, the junction contained 5 bases not matched to a gene. The germline V gene encodes CDR1 SGDLS and CDR2 YYNGEE. CDR3 length: 13 amino acids. Here the CDR3 DNA reads TGTGCCAGCAGCGTAGGTAGCGGGGCGCCGCAGTACTTC. Translated, it gives CASSVGSGAPQYF.

Many counts were recorded for this clonotype. The chain links TRBV12-3 or TRBV12-4 to TRBJ1-5; D unresolved. The CDR3 sequence is 11 residues long. V gave up 2 bases and J gave up 4 bases, with 0 bases separating them. The DNA for the CDR3 is TGTGCCAGCAGTTTAAATCAGCCCCAGCATTTT. Protein sequence: CASSLNQPQHF.